These 17 T cell receptor beta chains originate from one sample sequenced in a study of T cell repertoires in cytomegalovirus infection. TCRdb fed the reads into MiXCR, producing one record per CDR3 protein. The repertoire consists of 490,000 or so distinct CDR3 sequences, with around 11% occurring once and the leading ten covering roughly 10%. The source material was PBMCs. Source of these receptors: a human donor in good health (CMV status not recorded). Some clones in this sample may be carry-over from other donors' samples.

This clonotype was counted at least ten times. The chain has TRBV5-1 and TRBJ2-1; 9 bases align to TRBD2. Germline-derived CDR1 and CDR2 are SGHRS and YFSETQ. Germline trimming cut 6 bases from V and 7 bases from J; bases unmatched to any gene: 11. The CDR3 has 15 residues. The CDR3 reads CASTVVAGGVNEQFF. For the CDR3, the DNA is TGCGCCAGCACCGTCGTGGCGGGAGGGGTGAATGAGCAGTTCTTC.

The genes are TRBV20-1 and TRBJ1-2; TRBD1 matches 7 bases. V lost 3 bases to trimming and J lost 6 bases; unmatched junction nucleotides: 10. Per the germline V gene, CDR1 is DFQATT and CDR2 is SNEGSKA (reference sequence). The CDR3 is made up of 14 amino acids. The CDR3 loop reads CSASPRGRSDGYTF. The CDR3 DNA follows: TGCAGTGCTAGTCCGAGGGGGCGTAGCGATGGCTACACCTTC.

This chain connects TRBV12-3 or TRBV12-4 to TRBJ1-3; perhaps TRBD1 as D (6 bases). The CDR3 sequence is 12 residues long. V was trimmed by 8 bases and J by 7 bases, leaving 12 bases between them. The CDR3: CASGSRGNTIYF. In DNA, the CDR3 is TGTGCCAGCGGGTCCAGGGGTAACACCATATATTTT.

This clonotype was detected ten times or more. The chain carries TRBV6-1 and TRBJ2-5, with D possibly TRBD1 on 5 matching bases. V lost 1 base, J lost 4 bases, and 10 bases lay in between. The CDR3 spans 14 residues. Germline assignment: CDR1 MNHNS and CDR2 SASEGT. CDR3 sequence: CASSEGDSRETQYF. In DNA form, the CDR3 reads TGTGCCAGCAGTGAAGGAGACAGTAGAGAGACCCAGTACTTC.

The chain recombines TRBV29-1 with TRBJ2-7; 7 bases line up with TRBD2. Germline loops: CDR1 SQVTM, CDR2 ANQGSEA. Losses at the gene ends were 5 bases for V and 4 bases for J; bases not matched to a gene: 8. This CDR3 spans 13 amino acids. The CDR3, as DNA: TGCAGCGTTAAAGCGGGATTCCCTTACGAGCAGTACTTC. This codes for CSVKAGFPYEQYF.

This clonotype was counted ten times or more. The rearrangement joins TRBV7-8 to TRBJ1-1, with 9 positions matching TRBD1. In germline, CDR1 is SGHVS, CDR2 FQNEAQ. The CDR3 has 15 amino acids. The V segment lost 0 bases and the J segment 2 bases; nucleotides outside the gene matches: 1. The CDR3 here is CASSLATGGNTEAFF. CDR3 sequence (DNA): TGTGCCAGCAGCTTAGCGACAGGGGGAAACACTGAAGCTTTCTTT.

The table lists this clonotype with many counts. The rearrangement uses TRBV7-8 and TRBJ2-3, with 10 bases lining up with TRBD2. V gave up 2 bases and J gave up 8 bases; unmatched junction bases: 7. The CDR3 loop spans 15 amino acids. Germline loops: CDR1 SGHVS, CDR2 FQNEAQ. CDR3 in DNA: TGTGCCAGCAGCTTATCTAGCGGGGGACTGGGTACGCAGTATTTT. It specifies CASSLSSGGLGTQYF.

This clonotype was seen only a few times. The junction shows a germline mismatch at one end, possibly a read error. The chain employs TRBV19 and TRBJ1-1, with no clear D. Germline V CDR1 and CDR2: LNHDA, SQIVND (reference sequence). This CDR3 comprises 13 residues. In DNA, the CDR3 is TGTGCCAGTAGCGTTATTGCAGACACCGAAGCTTTCTTT. This gives the protein CASSVIADTEAFF.

This clonotype was counted at least ten times. The chain links TRBV20-1 to TRBJ2-2, with D uncertain. Per germline, CDR1 DFQATT and CDR2 SNEGSKA (reference sequence). The V gene lost 4 bases and the J gene lost 5 bases, with 14 bases spanning the gap. The CDR3 runs 14 residues. CDR3: CSAIFYRETGELFF. The CDR3 DNA reads TGCAGTGCTATCTTCTACAGAGAGACCGGGGAGCTGTTTTTT.

This clonotype occurred many times. One end of the junction is discordant with germline, which a read error may explain. The rearrangement joins TRBV7-7 to TRBJ2-3; 9 nucleotides line up with TRBD1. This CDR3 region has 15 residues. Germline assignment: CDR1 SSHAT and CDR2 FNYEAQ (reference sequence). The chain's CDR3 is CASSSGTGRRDTQYF. Written as DNA, the CDR3 is TGTGCTAGCAGCTCCGGGACAGGGCGGAGAGATACGCAGTATTTT.

V usage is TRBV7-9 and J usage is TRBJ2-1; D is ambiguous. This CDR3 comprises 16 residues. Germline V gene data show CDR1 as SEHNR and CDR2 as FQNEAQ (reference sequence). The V end lost 8 bases, the J end lost 1 base, and 18 bases lay between the germline ends. CDR3 DNA: TGTGCCAGCGAATCCTTGGGCGGTACTTCCTACAATGAGCAGTTCTTC. Residues: CASESLGGTSYNEQFF.

There are a few counts of this clonotype. This chain links TRBV25-1 with TRBJ2-2, with D possibly being TRBD1 or TRBD2 (5 bases each). CDR1 and CDR2 from the germline V gene are MGHDK and SYGVNS. The CDR3 loop spans 13 amino acids. Trimming removed 8 bases from V and 0 bases from J, with 7 bases in between. The CDR3 reads CASLGANTGELFF. CDR3 nucleotide sequence: TGTGCCAGCTTGGGGGCGAACACCGGGGAGCTGTTTTTT.

The sample holds many counts of this clonotype. The chain recombines TRBV5-5 with TRBJ1-4, with TRBD1 as a possible D gene (6 bases). Per germline, CDR1 SGHKS and CDR2 YYEKEE (reference sequence). Trimming left V 3 bases short and J 6 bases short, with 12 bases between. CDR3 length: 14 amino acids. This CDR3 is CASSSSRGHEKLFF. Here the CDR3 DNA reads TGTGCCAGCAGCTCCTCCAGGGGCCATGAAAAACTGTTTTTT.

This clonotype was detected many times. The V call is TRBV7-9, the J call TRBJ2-5; possibly TRBD1 or TRBD2 for D (5 bases each). The CDR3 loop spans 16 amino acids. Germline V CDR1 and CDR2: SEHNR, FQNEAQ (reference sequence). V was cut by 5 bases and J by 1 base, with 17 bases left in between. CDR3 sequence (DNA): TGTGCCAGCAGCCTCCGCCGGGGACCAACCCAAGAGACCCAGTACTTC. It specifies CASSLRRGPTQETQYF. Combining the CDR3 with reference TRBV7-9 and TRBJ2-5 gives the whole variable domain DTGVSQNPRHKITKRGQNVTFRCDPISEHNRLYWYRQTLGQGPEFLTYFQNEAQLEKSRLLSDRFSAERPKGSFSTLEIQRTEQGDSAMYLCASSLRRGPTQETQYFGPGTRLLVL.

This clonotype occurred a few times. The chain carries TRBV24-1 and TRBJ1-4; D gene unclear. Germline values: CDR1 KGHDR, CDR2 SFDVKD. There are 13 residues in the CDR3. V was cut by 6 bases and J by 7 bases, with 11 bases left in between. CDR3 amino acids: CATSFSGSEKLFF. In DNA, the CDR3 is TGTGCCACCAGTTTCTCAGGATCTGAAAAACTGTTTTTT.

This clonotype was found a few times. The rearrangement joins TRBV10-3 to TRBJ1-4; weak D call: TRBD1 (6 bases). The CDR3 contains 13 residues. The germline CDR1 and CDR2 sequences are ENHRY and SYGVKD. The V end lost 3 bases, the J end lost 7 bases, and 9 bases lay between the germline ends. The chain's CDR3 is CAISDRDTEKLFF. The CDR3 DNA is TGTGCCATCAGTGACCGGGACACTGAAAAACTGTTTTTT.

The genes are TRBV5-1 and TRBJ1-2; maybe TRBD1 (5 bases). The CDR3 spans 15 residues. V was clipped by 0 bases and J by 4 bases, with 13 bases between them. The V gene's germline CDR1 is SGHRS and CDR2 YFSETQ. The CDR3: CASSLGDAGGYGYTF. The CDR3 bases are TGCGCCAGCAGCTTGGGGGACGCCGGTGGCTATGGCTACACCTTC.